Following are 21 T cell receptor beta chains from one sample sequenced in a study of blood T cell repertoires in COVID-19. Assay: immunoSEQ multiplex PCR; the TCRdb copy retains only in-frame clones and omits some. The table lists about 120,000 clones, 65% to 90% of them singletons. Sequencing used peripheral blood. These receptors all stem from a human donor in a cohort sampled during active COVID-19.

The gene calls are TRBV5-1 and TRBJ2-7; TRBD1 agrees at 10 bases. This CDR3 comprises 14 residues. Trimming took 4 bases from V and 5 from J; bases not matched to a gene: 6. The germline CDR1 and CDR2 sequences are SGHRS and YFSETQ. CDR3 DNA: TGCGCCAGCAGCCCAGGACAGGGGGGCCACGAGCAGTACTTC. This translates into CASSPGQGGHEQYF.

Here the CDR3 reads CASSLLAGSSYEQYF. As DNA, the CDR3 is TGTGCCAGCAGCTTACTAGCGGGATCCTCCTACGAGCAGTACTTC. The chain carries TRBV7-2 and TRBJ2-7; TRBD2 matches 9 bases. CDR3 length equals 15 residues. The trim removed 2 bases at V and 0 bases at J, leaving 2 bases unmatched. CDR1 and CDR2 from the germline V gene are SGHTA and FQGNSA.

The gene calls are TRBV12-3 or TRBV12-4 and TRBJ1-4; 7 bases map to TRBD1. CDR3 length: 13 residues. Germline trimming cut 10 bases from V and 8 bases from J; bases unmatched to any gene: 10. CDR3 coding DNA: TGTGCCACCACAAGGGCAGGGGGGGAAAAACTGTTTTTT. Protein product: CATTRAGGEKLFF.

The gene calls are TRBV5-1 and TRBJ2-2; 7 nucleotides match TRBD2. The V gene end was trimmed by 6 bases and the J gene end by 3 bases; junction bases not matched to a gene: 8. This CDR3 is 15 amino acids long. The germline V gene has CDR1 SGHRS and CDR2 YFSETQ. The CDR3 DNA follows: TGCGCCAGCACATACATGGGAGGGGACACCGGGGAGCTGTTTTTT. Translating gives CASTYMGGDTGELFF.

The chain uses TRBV15 and TRBJ2-3; 8 bases fit TRBD2. Trimming removed 0 bases from V and 2 bases from J; junction bases left unmatched: 7. CDR1 and CDR2 (germline): LNHNV, YYDKDF (reference sequence). The CDR3 runs 17 residues. The CDR3 is CATSRDPSGRITDTQYF. In nucleotides, the CDR3 is TGTGCCACCAGCAGAGATCCGAGCGGGAGAATCACAGATACGCAGTATTTT.

CDR3 sequence reads: CASTVDRTYGYTF. CDR3 in DNA: TGTGCCAGCACCGTAGACAGGACTTATGGCTACACCTTC. This chain uses TRBV7-9 with TRBJ1-2; D is possibly TRBD1 (6 bases). From germline, CDR1 is SEHNR and CDR2 FQNEAQ (reference sequence). Trimming left V 7 bases short and J 5 bases short, with 14 bases between. This CDR3 contains 13 residues.

The V call is TRBV19, the J call TRBJ2-5; unclear D gene. The CDR3 length is 13 residues. Trimming removed 6 bases from V and 5 bases from J, with 13 bases in between. CDR1 and CDR2 from the germline V gene are LNHDA and SQIVND (reference sequence). The CDR3 region is CASSQVFGETQYF. As DNA, the CDR3 is TGTGCCAGTAGCCAGGTTTTTGGGGAGACCCAGTACTTC. The variable domain in full, completed from reference TRBV19 and TRBJ2-5, reads DGGITQSPKYLFRKEGQNVTLSCEQNLNHDAMYWYRQDPGQGLRLIYYSQIVNDFQKGDIAEGYSVSREKKESFPLTVTSAQKNPTAFYLCASSQVFGETQYFGPGTRLLVL.

CDR3 in amino acids: CASRAGLGGELFF. The CDR3 DNA reads as TGTGCCAGCAGGGCGGGCCTTGGCGGGGAGCTGTTTTTT. The chain carries TRBV6-5 and TRBJ2-2; maybe TRBD2 (5 bases). CDR1 is MNHEY, CDR2 SVGAGI, per germline. Trimming removed 6 bases at V and 7 bases at J, with 12 bases between. The CDR3 length is 13 residues.

The DNA for the CDR3 is TGTGCCAGCAGCCAGGGGACAGGCCGCGGTGAAAAACTGTTTTTT. This translates into CASSQGTGRGEKLFF. This chain uses TRBV7-6 with TRBJ1-4; 8 bases are shared with TRBD1. CDR1 and CDR2 from the germline V gene are SGHVS and FNYEAQ. CDR3 length: 15 amino acids. The V and J ends lost 5 bases and 7 bases, in that order; junction bases with no gene match: 9.

The chain is built from TRBV10-2 and TRBJ2-7; TRBD2 matches at 7 bases. From germline, CDR1 is WSHSY and CDR2 SAAADI. V lost 5 bases, J lost 4 bases, and 5 bases stayed unmatched. The CDR3 consists of 13 residues. The CDR3 protein is CASSWDYPYEQYF. The CDR3, as DNA: TGCGCCAGCAGTTGGGACTACCCATACGAGCAGTACTTC.

The chain joins TRBV9 to TRBJ1-4; 7 bases align to TRBD1. Germline lookup yields CDR1 SGDLS and CDR2 YYNGEE. V dropped 4 bases and J dropped 7; count of bases not matched to a gene: 16. This CDR3 region has 17 residues. CDR3 loop: CASSKGDSPTVFEKLFF. The CDR3 DNA is TGTGCCAGCAGCAAAGGGGACAGCCCTACTGTATTTGAAAAACTGTTTTTT.

The chain links TRBV7-6 to TRBJ2-5; TRBD2 is a possible D gene (6 bases). This CDR3 is built from 16 residues. The germline V gene encodes CDR1 SGHVS and CDR2 FNYEAQ. The V end was cut by 4 bases, the J end by 4 bases, with 19 bases between. CDR3 region: CASSSGAPGLAETQYF. The DNA for the CDR3 is TGTGCCAGCAGCTCCGGCGCCCCGGGACTCGCAGAGACCCAGTACTTC.

The genes are TRBV9 and TRBJ1-2; D call uncertain. The CDR3 extends over 14 amino acids. Trimming shortened V by 0 bases and J by 6 bases, and 12 bases separated the two germline ends. The germline CDR1 and CDR2 sequences are SGDLS and YYNGEE. The CDR3 region is CASSVGGLWDGYTF. DNA of the CDR3: TGTGCCAGCAGCGTAGGCGGTCTATGGGATGGCTACACCTTC.

This clone was seen just once. This chain joins TRBV4-3 and TRBJ2-5, with TRBD2 identical over 9 bases. The CDR3 length is 18 residues. In germline, CDR1 is LGHNA, CDR2 YSLEER. Unmatched junction bases numbered 10, after V lost 0 bases and J lost 2 bases. In nucleotides, the CDR3 is TGCGCCAGCAGCCAAGATTGGGGTAGCGGGGGAGTACAAGAGACCCAGTACTTC. This sequence encodes CASSQDWGSGGVQETQYF.

As for this clone: This CDR3 is also generated by other DNA sequences in the sample. The chain couples TRBV5-1 to TRBJ2-2; TRBD1 aligns across 11 bases. CDR1 SGHRS and CDR2 YFSETQ come from the germline V gene. V lost 4 bases to trimming and J lost 1 base; unmatched junction nucleotides: 3. The CDR3 is 16 residues long. The DNA of the CDR3 is TGCGCCAGCAGCCCGGGGACAGGGGGGAACACCGGGGAGCTGTTTTTT. Translating gives CASSPGTGGNTGELFF.

This clone was counted a single time. The genes are TRBV10-3 and TRBJ2-5; possible D gene TRBD2, 5 bases. V lost 0 bases, J lost 2 bases, and 13 bases lay in between. Germline V gene data show CDR1 as ENHRY and CDR2 as SYGVKD. The CDR3 runs 16 residues. The CDR3 DNA is TGTGCCATCAGTGAGTCAACGGGAATAGATCAAGAGACCCAGTACTTC. Encoded protein: CAISESTGIDQETQYF.

This clone was picked up a small number of times. J is TRBJ1-6 and V is TRBV27, with a tentative D call TRBD1 (5 bases). Trimming removed 5 bases at V and 5 bases at J, with 13 bases between. From germline, CDR1 is MNHEY and CDR2 SMNVEV (reference sequence). CDR3 length: 15 residues. CDR3 sequence reads: CASSPKGSHNSPLHF. DNA of the CDR3: TGTGCCAGCAGTCCAAAGGGGTCCCATAATTCACCCCTCCACTTT.

This rearrangement joins TRBV7-9 to TRBJ2-7; 8 nucleotides align to TRBD1. The J segment lost 0 bases and the V segment lost 7 bases, leaving 8 bases of the junction unmatched. The CDR3 totals 15 residues. Per the germline V gene, CDR1 is SEHNR and CDR2 is FQNEAQ (reference sequence). In DNA, the CDR3 is TGTGCCAGCACTTGGACAGGGTTCAGCTCCTACGAGCAGTACTTC. Protein sequence: CASTWTGFSSYEQYF.

The chain carries TRBV6-5 and TRBJ2-7; D perhaps matches TRBD2 (5 bases). The CDR3 has 12 residues. The V end was cut by 7 bases, the J end by 1 base, with 8 bases between. Germline V gives CDR1 MNHEY, CDR2 SVGAGI. Here the CDR3 DNA reads TGTGCCAGCACGGGGTTTTCCTACGAGCAGTACTTC. Its protein product is CASTGFSYEQYF.

This clone appeared once. The CDR3 coding sequence is TGTGCCAGCAGCTTAGACGGGAGGGGACGGGGCGAAGCTTTCTTT. Residues: CASSLDGRGRGEAFF. The chain links TRBV11-2 to TRBJ1-1; possible D gene TRBD1, 5 bases. The CDR3 consists of 15 residues. Trimming left V 0 bases short and J 8 bases short, with 16 bases between. The germline gives CDR1 SGHAT, CDR2 FQNNGV.

J is TRBJ2-7 and V is TRBV11-2, with D maybe TRBD2 (5 bases). The CDR3 sequence is 13 residues long. The germline V gene encodes CDR1 SGHAT and CDR2 FQNNGV. Trimming took 5 bases from V and 5 from J, leaving 13 bases between them. The CDR3 spells CASSPVGMDEQYF. Here the CDR3 DNA reads TGTGCCAGCAGCCCCGTCGGGATGGACGAGCAGTACTTC. Full variable domain (rest looked up from reference TRBV11-2 and TRBJ2-7): EAGVAQSPRYKIIEKRQSVAFWCNPISGHATLYWYQQILGQGPKLLIQFQNNGVVDDSQLPKDRFSAERLKGVDSTLKIQPAKLEDSAVYLCASSPVGMDEQYFGPGTRLTVT.